The 28 T cell receptor beta chains below all came from one sample that was sequenced in a study of CD8 T cells in ankylosing spondylitis. TCRdb reprocessed the 5' RACE reads via MiXCR and lists one record per CDR3 protein. Of around 320,000 distinct CDR3 sequences in the sample, less than 25% are singletons; the top ten hold roughly 3.6%. Sequences were obtained from blood, either unsorted or a sorted T cell fraction (not recorded which). These receptors were taken from a female donor with ankylosing spondylitis or in good health (not recorded which).

As for this clonotype: The germline gene is not matched at one end of the junction; a read error may be the cause. The chain employs TRBV7-7 and TRBJ2-5; D is uncertain. CDR3 size: 15 residues. Germline V lookup: CDR1 SSHAT, CDR2 FNYEAQ (reference sequence). The DNA of the CDR3 is TGTGCTAGCAGCTCGGTGGCAGGACCACAAGAGACCCAGTACTTC. It encodes CASSSVAGPQETQYF.

The V call is TRBV20-1, the J call TRBJ2-7; the match to TRBD2 covers 8 bases. The CDR3 extends over 15 amino acids. V lost 1 base, J lost 5 bases, and 10 bases stayed unmatched. Germline CDR1 and CDR2: DFQATT and SNEGSKA (reference sequence). CDR3 amino acids: CSARAAPGLVNEQYF. The CDR3 nucleotides are TGCAGTGCTAGAGCTGCCCCGGGACTAGTGAACGAGCAGTACTTC.

This clonotype was detected only a few times. The chain employs TRBV11-2 and TRBJ2-5; 16 bases are shared with TRBD2. The CDR3 loop spans 19 amino acids. The trim removed 1 base at V and 5 bases at J, leaving 10 bases unmatched. The germline V gene has CDR1 SGHAT and CDR2 FQNNGV. The chain's CDR3 is CASSLGLGGGLAGGETQYF. Written as DNA, the CDR3 is TGTGCCAGCAGCTTAGGATTGGGAGGGGGACTAGCGGGAGGGGAGACCCAGTACTTC.

In this sample, this clonotype turned up a few times. This chain connects TRBV13 to TRBJ1-1; D might be TRBD1 (6 bases). From germline, CDR1 is PRHDT and CDR2 FYEKMQ (reference sequence). The ends were cut back, 6 bases at V and 8 bases at J, with 22 bases in the middle. There are 15 residues in the CDR3. The CDR3 bases are TGTGCCAGCAGTTTCACAGGGTCTCGACAAGTGGAAGCTTTCTTT. Translated: CASSFTGSRQVEAFF.

This chain joins TRBV9 and TRBJ2-5; 10 nucleotides align to TRBD2. This CDR3 spans 15 amino acids. V was pared by 2 bases and J by 5 bases, with 6 bases of the junction left unmatched. Germline lookup yields CDR1 SGDLS and CDR2 YYNGEE. The CDR3 DNA sequence: TGTGCCAGCAGCGTTACCGGGACTAGCGTTGAGACCCAGTACTTC. Protein: CASSVTGTSVETQYF.

This chain links TRBV18 with TRBJ1-6, with 10 positions matching TRBD1. V gave up 3 bases and J gave up 7 bases; unmatched junction bases: 3. The germline V gene has CDR1 KGHSH and CDR2 LQKENI. The CDR3 length is 15 residues. The CDR3 nucleotides are TGTGCCAGCTCACCGAAGGGACAGGGGAATTCACCCCTCCACTTT. Its translation is CASSPKGQGNSPLHF. The full variable domain, completed using reference TRBV18 and TRBJ1-6, is NAGVMQNPRHLVRRRGQEARLRCSPMKGHSHVYWYRQLPEEGLKFMVYLQKENIIDESGMPKERFSAEFPKEGPSILRIQQVVRGDSAAYFCASSPKGQGNSPLHFGNGTRLTVT.

This clonotype was seen a handful of times. This chain uses TRBV29-1 with TRBJ2-7, with TRBD2 matching 7 bases. Trimming at V came to 0 bases and at J to 2 bases, leaving 7 bases not matched to a gene. Germline CDR1 is SQVTM and CDR2 is ANQGSEA. The CDR3 length is 15 residues. CDR3 in amino acids: CSVEDTREGTYEQYF. CDR3 DNA: TGCAGCGTTGAAGATACCAGGGAGGGAACCTACGAGCAGTACTTC.

The rearrangement links TRBV25-1 to TRBJ2-1; D is possibly TRBD2 (5 bases). Germline loops: CDR1 MGHDK, CDR2 SYGVNS. The CDR3 consists of 13 residues. V lost 10 bases to trimming and J lost 4 bases, with 14 bases between them. CDR3 bases: TGTGCCACCAAGGAGGTAATTTACAATGAGCAGTTCTTC. Protein: CATKEVIYNEQFF. Combining the CDR3 with reference TRBV25-1 and TRBJ2-1 gives the whole variable domain EADIYQTPRYLVIGTGKKITLECSQTMGHDKMYWYQQDPGMELHLIHYSYGVNSTEKGDLSSESTVSRIRTEHFPLTLESARPSHTSQYLCATKEVIYNEQFFGPGTRLTVL.

There are many counts of this clonotype. The V and J genes are TRBV12-3 or TRBV12-4 and TRBJ2-1; a possible D gene is TRBD2 (5 bases). V was cut by 6 bases and J by 9 bases, with 21 bases left in between. This CDR3 region has 15 residues. CDR3 DNA sequence: TGTGCCAGCAGAGAGGACCTAGCCCTTGGCAGTGAGCAGTTCTTC. Translating gives CASREDLALGSEQFF.

The CDR3 bases are TGCGCCAGCAGCTTCTCCCCAGACAGGACCACTGAAGCTTTCTTT. This codes for CASSFSPDRTTEAFF. The chain uses TRBV5-1 and TRBJ1-1; a possible D gene is TRBD1 (6 bases). The V gene lost 2 bases and the J gene lost 4 bases, with 15 bases spanning the gap. Germline V gene lookup returns CDR1 SGHRS and CDR2 YFSETQ. CDR3 length: 15 residues.

This clonotype was seen repeatedly, ten times or more. The V and J genes are TRBV29-1 and TRBJ2-1; 8 positions match TRBD2. With 5 bases clipped from V and 12 bases from J, the junction kept 15 bases outside the gene matches. In germline, CDR1 is SQVTM, CDR2 ANQGSEA. CDR3 size: 14 residues. CDR3 in amino acids: CSVLIRTSQPRQFF. The CDR3 bases are TGCAGCGTTCTTATCCGGACTAGCCAGCCCAGGCAGTTCTTC.

In this sample, this clonotype turned up a few times. This rearrangement joins TRBV6-1 to TRBJ1-5; 11 bases map to TRBD1. CDR3 length: 16 residues. Germline V gives CDR1 MNHNS, CDR2 SASEGT. The V gene end was trimmed by 6 bases and the J gene end by 4 bases; junction bases not matched to a gene: 8. The CDR3 loop is CASRMGQGVSNQPQHF. The CDR3 DNA is TGTGCCAGCAGGATGGGACAGGGGGTCAGTAATCAGCCCCAGCATTTT.

Many counts were recorded for this clonotype. This chain joins TRBV9 and TRBJ2-7; D gene ambiguous. The CDR3 contains 14 residues. V was pared by 0 bases and J by 6 bases, with 13 bases between. Germline CDR1 and CDR2: SGDLS and YYNGEE. As DNA, the CDR3 is TGTGCCAGCAGCGTAGGACGGGCGAGAACCGAGCAGTACTTC. Translation gives CASSVGRARTEQYF.

This clonotype was seen many times. This chain uses TRBV4-3 with TRBJ2-1; 10 bases are shared with TRBD2. Germline values: CDR1 LGHNA, CDR2 YSLEER. CDR3 size: 18 residues. J was trimmed by 4 bases and V by 0 bases; bases with no gene match: 9. CDR3 nucleotide sequence: TGCGCCAGCAGCCAAGATACGCGGACTAGCGGTTATTACAATGAGCAGTTCTTC. This translates into CASSQDTRTSGYYNEQFF.

The table lists this clonotype with a few counts. J is TRBJ2-5 and V is TRBV7-9; D ambiguous. The V end was cut by 2 bases, the J end by 5 bases, with 3 bases between. Germline CDR1 SEHNR, CDR2 FQNEAQ (reference sequence). The CDR3 spans 11 residues. CDR3 sequence: CASSLMETQYF. The CDR3 DNA reads as TGTGCCAGCAGCTTAATGGAGACCCAGTACTTC. The entire variable domain, with the rest obtained from reference TRBV7-9 and TRBJ2-5, is as follows: DTGVSQNPRHKITKRGQNVTFRCDPISEHNRLYWYRQTLGQGPEFLTYFQNEAQLEKSRLLSDRFSAERPKGSFSTLEIQRTEQGDSAMYLCASSLMETQYFGPGTRLLVL.

The J gene is TRBJ2-5, the V gene TRBV19, with TRBD2 as a possible D gene (5 bases). Per germline, CDR1 LNHDA and CDR2 SQIVND (reference sequence). The CDR3 loop spans 13 amino acids. The V gene lost 5 bases and the J gene lost 4 bases, with 11 bases spanning the gap. CDR3 in amino acids: CASSPGLRETQYF. DNA for the CDR3: TGTGCCAGTAGTCCTGGACTCCGAGAGACCCAGTACTTC. The full variable domain, with the rest looked up from reference TRBV19 and TRBJ2-5, is DGGITQSPKYLFRKEGQNVTLSCEQNLNHDAMYWYRQDPGQGLRLIYYSQIVNDFQKGDIAEGYSVSREKKESFPLTVTSAQKNPTAFYLCASSPGLRETQYFGPGTRLLVL.

This chain links TRBV29-1 with TRBJ2-7; 16 positions match TRBD2. CDR1 is SQVTM, CDR2 ANQGSEA, per germline. The trim removed 6 bases at V and 4 bases at J, leaving 9 bases unmatched. There are 16 residues in the CDR3. The CDR3 bases are TGCAGCGTCGCCGGGACTAGCGGGAGGGCCTCGTACGAGCAGTACTTC. Translated, it gives CSVAGTSGRASYEQYF.

V is TRBV20-1 and J is TRBJ2-1; the D gene could be TRBD1 or TRBD2 (5 bases each). The CDR3 runs to 12 residues. Between the trimmed V and J ends, which lost 5 bases and 4 bases, there was a span of 9 bases. The germline V gene has CDR1 DFQATT and CDR2 SNEGSKA (reference sequence). The CDR3 protein is CSAWDHYNEQFF. The CDR3 DNA follows: TGCAGTGCTTGGGACCATTACAATGAGCAGTTCTTC.

This clonotype was counted ten times or more. V gene TRBV5-5 combines with J gene TRBJ2-1; TRBD2 matches 11 bases. This CDR3 has 18 residues. CDR1 and CDR2 (germline): SGHKS, YYEKEE (reference sequence). With V trimmed by 3 bases and J by 3 bases, 11 bases remained unmatched. CDR3 in amino acids: CASSYQSGLAEFYNEQFF. Written as DNA, the CDR3 is TGTGCCAGCAGCTATCAGTCGGGACTAGCGGAATTCTACAATGAGCAGTTCTTC.

Regarding this clonotype: A read error may account for a junction end that differs from germline. The chain links TRBV5-1 to TRBJ2-5; 10 positions agree with TRBD1. The CDR3 contains 16 residues. The V gene's germline CDR1 is SGHRS and CDR2 YFSETQ. CDR3 coding DNA: TGCGCCAGCAGCTTGGGGACAGGGGGTCTCCAAGACACCCAGTACTTC. Translating it yields CASSLGTGGLQDTQYF.

The chain carries TRBV4-2 and TRBJ2-7; TRBD2 matches at 8 bases. Germline-derived CDR1 and CDR2 are LGHNA and YNFKEQ. The trim removed 0 bases at V and 4 bases at J, leaving 2 bases unmatched. This CDR3 comprises 14 residues. For the CDR3, the DNA is TGTGCCAGCAGCCAAGATAAGCGGGGGTACGAGCAGTACTTC. It codes for CASSQDKRGYEQYF.

This clonotype was picked up a small number of times. The rearrangement joins TRBV7-2 to TRBJ2-7; 8 bases fit TRBD2. The germline V gene encodes CDR1 SGHTA and CDR2 FQGNSA. V shed 5 bases, J shed 4 bases, and the junction held 4 bases outside the gene matches. The CDR3 has 13 residues. CDR3 loop: CASSPIAGYEQYF. DNA of the CDR3: TGTGCCAGCAGCCCCATAGCGGGGTACGAGCAGTACTTC.

This clonotype was observed a handful of times. The V call is TRBV20-1, the J call TRBJ1-1, with D unclear. This CDR3 spans 12 amino acids. Germline V gene lookup returns CDR1 DFQATT and CDR2 SNEGSKA (reference sequence). Trimming shortened V by 1 base and J by 10 bases, and 13 bases separated the two germline ends. In DNA, the CDR3 is TGCAGTGCTAGAGGGGGAGGGCCGTTAGCTTTCTTT. Translated: CSARGGGPLAFF.

This clonotype was recorded a few times. This chain uses TRBV6-2 or TRBV6-3 with TRBJ2-2; tentatively, D is TRBD2 (5 bases). Germline loops: CDR1 MNHEY, CDR2 SVGEGT. V was pared by 4 bases and J by 4 bases, with 10 bases between. The CDR3 is 14 residues long. The CDR3 region has the DNA TGTGCCAGCAGTTTTCTAGCACGCACCGGGGAGCTGTTTTTT. Amino acid sequence: CASSFLARTGELFF.

This clonotype was seen many times. This rearrangement joins TRBV12-3 or TRBV12-4 to TRBJ1-1; D gene unclear. The length of the CDR3 is 13 residues. V lost 0 bases and J 0 bases, leaving 2 bases between the germline ends. CDR3 amino acids: CASSLALNTEAFF. The CDR3 nucleotides are TGTGCCAGCAGTTTAGCGCTGAACACTGAAGCTTTCTTT.

This clonotype was observed a few times. This chain links TRBV20-1 with TRBJ2-7; D ambiguous. Germline lookup yields CDR1 DFQATT and CDR2 SNEGSKA (reference sequence). The V and J ends lost 0 bases and 1 base respectively, with 10 bases between them. The CDR3 is made up of 14 amino acids. The CDR3 loop is CSARDRWDSYEQYF. The CDR3 coding sequence is TGCAGTGCTAGAGATAGGTGGGATTCCTACGAGCAGTACTTC.

This clonotype was observed a few times. This chain connects TRBV20-1 to TRBJ2-1; TRBD2 matches at 9 bases. The germline gives CDR1 DFQATT, CDR2 SNEGSKA (reference sequence). This CDR3 has 14 residues. With 5 bases clipped from V and 6 bases from J, the junction kept 8 bases outside the gene matches. The CDR3 sequence is CSAFRGSGSNEQFF. The CDR3 DNA follows: TGCAGTGCTTTCCGGGGTAGCGGGAGCAATGAGCAGTTCTTC.

V usage is TRBV6-5 and J usage is TRBJ1-1; 7 bases line up with TRBD1. This CDR3 contains 12 residues. Germline trimming cut 9 bases from V and 7 bases from J; bases unmatched to any gene: 8. Germline-derived CDR1 and CDR2 are MNHEY and SVGAGI. CDR3 region: CASRGLAGEAFF. Here the CDR3 DNA reads TGTGCCAGTAGGGGGCTGGCAGGTGAAGCTTTCTTT.